The rows below give T cell receptor beta chains drawn from one sample of a study of cytomegalovirus exposure and HLA in healthy donors. TCRdb's copy holds only in-frame clones and misses some; the assay was immunoSEQ multiplex PCR. Of approximately 94,000 clones detected, about three quarters appear once; the ten largest clones hold approximately 5%. The sequenced sample consisted of PBMCs. Receptor source: a man younger than 45 in good health and CMV-seropositive. The CDR3 runs from the conserved cysteine through the conserved F or W. The D gene is left open where the match is weak. Size is omitted from some rows. Given values are once, few, many or a class for expanded clones.

TRBD2	TRBV9	TRBJ2-1	NA	TGTGCCAGCAGCACCCGGGACGCTAGCGGCCCTGGTAAAGACAATGAGCAGTTCTTC	CASSTRDASGPGKDNEQFF
TRBD2	TRBV7-9	TRBJ2-3	few	TGTGCCAGCAGCCACAAACTAGCGGGGCGGCAGTATTTT	CASSHKLAGRQYF
NA	TRBV30	TRBJ2-1	NA	TGTGCCTGGAGCGGAGGGCCGGGTGAGCAGTTCTTC	CAWSGGPGEQFF
NA	TRBV7-3	TRBJ1-1	NA	TGTGCCAGCAGCCTCAGGGGAGACACTGAAGCTTTCTTT	CASSLRGDTEAFF
NA	TRBV10-3	TRBJ2-2	NA	TGTGCCACCCAGGGGTACACCGGGGAGCTGTTTTTT	CATQGYTGELFF
NA	TRBV5-4	TRBJ1-2	NA	TGTGCCAGCAGCATAATGACAGCCGGGGGAGGCTACACCTTC	CASSIMTAGGGYTF
NA	TRBV6-6	TRBJ2-7	once	TGTGCCAGCCATATTGACAGGCCGCCTACGGAGGAGCAGTACTTC	CASHIDRPPTEEQYF
NA	TRBV19	TRBJ1-4	NA	TGTGCCAGTATCCCGGACACGGTCGCCGGAAAACTGTTTTTT	CASIPDTVAGKLFF
NA	TRBV7-2	TRBJ2-3	NA	TGTGCCAGCAGCTCAGTACCGTTCACAGATACGCAGTATTTT	CASSSVPFTDTQYF
NA	TRBV2	TRBJ1-1	NA	TGTGCCAGCAGTGCTAACGGGAGGAACACTGAAGCTTTCTTT	CASSANGRNTEAFF
TRBD2	TRBV4-1	TRBJ2-5	NA	TGCGCCAGCAGCCAACCCCGGGGGGAAGAGACCCAGTACTTC	CASSQPRGEETQYF
NA	TRBV4-1	TRBJ2-7	once	TGCGCCAGCAGCCAAGATCAGAGGAACGAGCAGTACTTC	CASSQDQRNEQYF
TRBD1	TRBV4-3	TRBJ2-5	NA	TGCGCCAGCAGCCCTACCGGGACAGGGTACGAGACCCAGTACTTC	CASSPTGTGYETQYF
NA	TRBV4-2	TRBJ1-5	NA	TGTGCCAGCAGCCACGCCTCCCTCGCGGGTCAGCCCCAGCATTTT	CASSHASLAGQPQHF
NA	TRBV29-1	TRBJ2-1	NA	TGCAGCGTTACCCGTAAGGGTAGCGGAGAGACCTACAATGAGCAGTTCTTC	CSVTRKGSGETYNEQFF
TRBD2	TRBV28	TRBJ2-1	few	TGTGCCAGCAGCCGACCGGGACTAGCTAGAAACAATGAGCAGTTCTTC	CASSRPGLARNNEQFF
NA	TRBV9	TRBJ2-3	NA	TGTGCCAGCAGCCCAGGGGTAGCTCATCCAGATACGCAGTATTTT	CASSPGVAHPDTQYF
NA	TRBV4-1	TRBJ1-4	NA	TGCGCCAGCAGCCAAGATCGAGGGAGGGAAAAACTGTTTTTT	CASSQDRGREKLFF
NA	TRBV6-5	TRBJ1-1	NA	TGTGCCAGCAGATTGGCGGGGAACACTGAAGCTTTCTTT	CASRLAGNTEAFF
TRBD1	TRBV4-1	TRBJ2-6	NA	TGCGCCAGCAGCCCCTGGACAGGGAGGTCCACTGGGGCCAACGTCCTGACTTTC	CASSPWTGRSTGANVLTF
NA	TRBV5-1	TRBJ2-3	NA	TGCGCCAGCAGCTTCCAGGGGCGTACAGATACGCAGTATTTT	CASSFQGRTDTQYF
TRBD2	TRBV4-1	TRBJ2-3	NA	TGCGCCAGCAGCCTGTCCGTAGCGGGGGGGCCAGATACGCAGTATTTT	CASSLSVAGGPDTQYF
NA	TRBV4-1	TRBJ2-1	NA	TGCGCCAGCAGACTGGGACCGGGGGTCGATGAGCAGTTCTTC	CASRLGPGVDEQFF
NA	TRBV27	TRBJ2-2	few	TGTGCCAGCAGTTTATCCCCGGGGTCGGGCACCGGGGAGCTGTTTTTT	CASSLSPGSGTGELFF
TRBD1	TRBV5-1	TRBJ1-6	NA	TGCGCCAGCACCCCGACAGGGGGGAATTCACCCCTCCACTTT	CASTPTGGNSPLHF
NA	TRBV23-1	TRBJ1-4	NA	TGCGCCAGCAGTCAAGGGACTGGGGGACTGTTTTTT	CASSQGTGGLFF
NA	TRBV25-1	TRBJ2-5	NA	TGTGCCAGCAGTGACACCGCGTACCAAGAGACCCAGTACTTC	CASSDTAYQETQYF
TRBD1	TRBV10-3	TRBJ1-1	NA	TGTGCCATCACCCCGACAGGGTACACTGAAGCTTTCTTT	CAITPTGYTEAFF
TRBD2	TRBV4-3	TRBJ2-7	NA	TGCGCCAGCAGCCAACGACTAGCAACCGAGCAGTACTTC	CASSQRLATEQYF
TRBD1	TRBV6-4	TRBJ2-1	NA	TGTGCCAGCAGTGAAAGGGCCAGGGGGTCCAATGAGCAGTTCTTC	CASSERARGSNEQFF
NA	TRBV7-6	TRBJ1-1	few	TGTGCCAGCAGCCTCGGGGGGACCACTGAAGCTTTCTTT	CASSLGGTTEAFF
NA	TRBV6-1	TRBJ2-3	NA	TGTGCCGGGGAAGCCGGGACTCTTAACACAGATACGCAGTATTTT	CAGEAGTLNTDTQYF
NA	TRBV6-1	TRBJ1-1	few	TGTGCCATCGCTTTTGGTAGCACTGAAGCTTTCTTT	CAIAFGSTEAFF